This T cell receptor (beta chain) originates from a study of metastatic and nonmetastatic thyroid tumors. Study-level information: Repertoire comparisons spanned blood and tumor or nodule tissue from malignant and benign thyroid patients. Whole-study results and caveats: As reported, TCR beta diversity in blood and tumor was significantly higher in malignant thyroid tumors than in benign nodules.

Per the study methods: CDR3 differences across clinicopathological groups were used to build a distant-metastasis classifier for papillary thyroid cancer. TCRdb recomputed clones from the PCR reads via MiXCR. V and J calls and clone size were set by TCRdb, not the authors. Seen here are 15,000 or so clones, 23% observed once, and the top ten hold around 12%. This clone was recorded many times. Its antigen is as yet unknown. Every patient was untreated before thyroid surgery. The sequence was obtained from a female donor with papillary thyroid cancer or a benign thyroid nodule (not recorded which). Some clones in this sample may be carry-over from other donors' samples. Sequenced material: tumor tissue.

The CDR3 region is CASSLVADTYNEQFF. The CDR3 nucleotides are TGCGCCAGCAGCTTGGTGGCAGATACCTACAATGAGCAGTTCTTC. The gene calls are TRBV5-1 and TRBJ2-1, with D uncertain. The CDR3 loop spans 15 amino acids. V was trimmed by 0 bases and J by 2 bases, leaving 9 bases between them. Germline V gene sequence: CDR1 SGHRS, CDR2 YFSETQ.